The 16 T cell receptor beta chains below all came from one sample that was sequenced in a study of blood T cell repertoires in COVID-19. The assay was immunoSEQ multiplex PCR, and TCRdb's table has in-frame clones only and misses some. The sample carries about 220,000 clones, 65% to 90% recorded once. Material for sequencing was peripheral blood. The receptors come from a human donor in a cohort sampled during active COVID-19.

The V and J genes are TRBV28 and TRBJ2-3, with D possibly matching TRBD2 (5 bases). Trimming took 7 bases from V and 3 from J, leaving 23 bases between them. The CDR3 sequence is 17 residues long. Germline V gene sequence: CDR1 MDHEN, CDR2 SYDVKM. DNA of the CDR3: TGTGCCAGCACGAACCCCCTCGACGGAGGCTATACAGATACGCAGTATTTT. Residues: CASTNPLDGGYTDTQYF.

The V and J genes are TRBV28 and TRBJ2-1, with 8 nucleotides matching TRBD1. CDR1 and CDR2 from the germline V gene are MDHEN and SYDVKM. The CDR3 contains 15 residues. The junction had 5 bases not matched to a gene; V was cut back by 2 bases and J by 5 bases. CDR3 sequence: CASSLGGQGHNEQFF. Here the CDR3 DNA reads TGTGCCAGCAGTTTAGGCGGACAGGGCCACAATGAGCAGTTCTTC.

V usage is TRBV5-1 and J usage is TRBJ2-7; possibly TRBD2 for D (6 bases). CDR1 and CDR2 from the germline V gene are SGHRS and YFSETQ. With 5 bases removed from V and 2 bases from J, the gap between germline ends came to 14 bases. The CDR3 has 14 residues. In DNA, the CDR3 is TGCGCCAGCAGTAGGAGGGACGGACCCTACGAGCAGTACTTC. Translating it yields CASSRRDGPYEQYF.

The CDR3: CSASGAEVPYNEQFF. The DNA of the CDR3 is TGCAGTGCTAGTGGGGCGGAGGTGCCCTACAATGAGCAGTTCTTC. The chain links TRBV20-1 to TRBJ2-1, with D perhaps being TRBD1 or TRBD2 (5 bases each). Germline assignment: CDR1 DFQATT and CDR2 SNEGSKA (reference sequence). V was shortened by 3 bases and J by 2 bases, with 14 bases between the two germline ends. This CDR3 has 15 residues.

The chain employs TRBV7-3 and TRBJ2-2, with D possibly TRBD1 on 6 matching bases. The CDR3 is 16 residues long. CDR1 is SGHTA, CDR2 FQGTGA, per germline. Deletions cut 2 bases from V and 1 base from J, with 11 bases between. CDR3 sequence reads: CASSLLGTMNTGELFF. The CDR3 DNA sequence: TGTGCCAGCAGCTTATTGGGGACAATGAACACCGGGGAGCTGTTTTTT.

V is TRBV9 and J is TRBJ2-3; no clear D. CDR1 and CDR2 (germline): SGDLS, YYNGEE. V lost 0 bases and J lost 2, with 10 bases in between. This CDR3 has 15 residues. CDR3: CASSVAAGFTDTQYF. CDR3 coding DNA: TGTGCCAGCAGCGTAGCTGCAGGTTTCACAGATACGCAGTATTTT.

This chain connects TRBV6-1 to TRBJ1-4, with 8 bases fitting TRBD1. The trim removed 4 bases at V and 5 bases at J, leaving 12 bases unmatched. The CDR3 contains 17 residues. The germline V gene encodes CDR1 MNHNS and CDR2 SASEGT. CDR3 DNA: TGTGCCAGCAGTGCACTAAATCAGGGGGCCCACAATGAAAAACTGTTTTTT. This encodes CASSALNQGAHNEKLFF.

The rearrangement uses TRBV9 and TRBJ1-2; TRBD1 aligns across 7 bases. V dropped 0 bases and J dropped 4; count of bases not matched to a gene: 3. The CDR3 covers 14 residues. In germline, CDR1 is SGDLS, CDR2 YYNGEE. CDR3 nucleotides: TGTGCCAGCAGCGTAGATGCAGGGGGCTATGGCTACACCTTC. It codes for CASSVDAGGYGYTF.

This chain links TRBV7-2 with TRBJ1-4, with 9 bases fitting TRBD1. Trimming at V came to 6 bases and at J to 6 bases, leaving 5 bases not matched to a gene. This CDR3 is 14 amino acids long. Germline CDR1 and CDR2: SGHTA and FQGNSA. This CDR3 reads CASSTGTGYEKLFF. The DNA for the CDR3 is TGTGCCAGCAGTACCGGGACAGGGTATGAAAAACTGTTTTTT.

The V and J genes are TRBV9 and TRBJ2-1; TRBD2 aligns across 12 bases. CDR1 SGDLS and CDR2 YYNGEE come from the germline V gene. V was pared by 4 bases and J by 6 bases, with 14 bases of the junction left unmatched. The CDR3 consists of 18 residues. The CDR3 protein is CASSLSAAGLAGLNEQFF. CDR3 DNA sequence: TGTGCCAGCAGCTTATCAGCCGCTGGACTAGCGGGGCTCAATGAGCAGTTCTTC.

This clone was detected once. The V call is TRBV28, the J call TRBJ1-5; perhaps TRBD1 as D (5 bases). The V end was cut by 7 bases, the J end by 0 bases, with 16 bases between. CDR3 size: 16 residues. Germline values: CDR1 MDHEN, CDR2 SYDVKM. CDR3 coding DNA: TGTGCCAGCACCTTGGGGGGTCTGATTAGCAATCAGCCCCAGCATTTT. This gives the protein CASTLGGLISNQPQHF.

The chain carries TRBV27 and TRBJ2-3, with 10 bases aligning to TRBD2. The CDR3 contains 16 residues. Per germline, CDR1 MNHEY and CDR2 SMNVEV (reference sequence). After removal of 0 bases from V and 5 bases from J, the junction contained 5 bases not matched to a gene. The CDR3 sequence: CASSLSPSGSLDTQYF. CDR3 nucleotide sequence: TGTGCCAGCAGTTTATCCCCTAGCGGGAGTTTAGATACGCAGTATTTT.

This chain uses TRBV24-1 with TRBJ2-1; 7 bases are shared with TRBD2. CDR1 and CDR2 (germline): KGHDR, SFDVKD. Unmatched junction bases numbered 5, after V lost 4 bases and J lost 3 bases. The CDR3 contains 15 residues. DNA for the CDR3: TGTGCCACCAGTGAGGCTAGCGGTTACTACAATGAGCAGTTCTTC. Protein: CATSEASGYYNEQFF.

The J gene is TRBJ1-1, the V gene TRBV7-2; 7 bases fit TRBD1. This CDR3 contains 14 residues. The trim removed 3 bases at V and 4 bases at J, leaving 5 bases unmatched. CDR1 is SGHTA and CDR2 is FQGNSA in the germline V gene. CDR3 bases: TGTGCCAGCAGCTTTCTCGCAGGGGGCACTGAAGCTTTCTTT. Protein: CASSFLAGGTEAFF.

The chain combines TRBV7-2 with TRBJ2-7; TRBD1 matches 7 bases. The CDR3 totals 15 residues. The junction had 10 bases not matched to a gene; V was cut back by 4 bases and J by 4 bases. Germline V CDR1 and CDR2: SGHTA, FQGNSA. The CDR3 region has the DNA TGTGCCAGCAGCTCGACAGGGCATCGGGGTTACGAGCAGTACTTC. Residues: CASSSTGHRGYEQYF.

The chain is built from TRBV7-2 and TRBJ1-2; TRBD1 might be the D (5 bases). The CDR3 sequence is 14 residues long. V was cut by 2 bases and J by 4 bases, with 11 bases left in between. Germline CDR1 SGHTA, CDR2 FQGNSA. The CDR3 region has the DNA TGTGCCAGCAGCTTACTGACAGTGTTCTATGGCTACACCTTC. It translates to CASSLLTVFYGYTF.